This section outlines one TCR beta chain sequence together with its context. Its antigen has not been determined. No much larger clone exists at a distance of one base, and base qualities are not known. The method behind the library was the immunoSEQ multiplex PCR assay. The clones in this table, taken by TCRdb from immuneACCESS, are in-frame only. Not every clone is retained; where verified, under half of the shortfall comes from an unresolved V gene, and the cause of the rest is unknown. Counted in this sample were around 65,000 clones; 80% to 90% of them appeared once. In total, the top ten clones hold 4% to 5% of the sample. V sheds 4 bases and J sheds 6 bases, leaving 10 bases between their ends. The germline V gene specifies MDHEN as CDR1 and SYDVKM as CDR2. From the cysteine up to the phenylalanine, the CDR3 has a length of 12 residues. The kept DNA is CDR3 alone, 36 bases in frame from the first base.

The data were taken from a study of technical replicates of blood from a handful of donors (dated by TCRdb to the late 2010s). Recombination connected TRBV28 to TRBJ2-7; the D gene is not confidently resolved. The source is a human donor in good health. Some clones in this sample may be carry-over from other donors' samples. Sequencing was done on a sample of PBMCs. The nucleotide sequence is given as TGTGCCAGCAGTTCCAGGTCAAGCGAGCAGTACTTC. This encodes CASSSRSSEQYF.